These T cell receptor beta chains were read from a single sample in a study of blood T cell repertoires in COVID-19. Only in-frame clones appear in the TCRdb table, and some are missing; sequencing was by immunoSEQ multiplex PCR. The sample records over 60,000 clones, under 90% being singletons. Source material: peripheral blood. The receptors originated from a man between 65 and 85 years old with active or convalescent COVID-19. The CDR3 runs from the conserved cysteine through the conserved F or W. The D gene is left open where the match is weak. Rows may omit the clone size; those that give it use once, few, many or a size class.

TRBJ1-4	-	-	TRBV19	15	TGTGCCAGTAGTATTCCGCAGGGTCCGAATGAAAAACTGTTTTTT	CASSIPQGPNEKLFF
TRBJ1-1	-	-	TRBV6-5	14	TGTGCCAGCGGGGGAGGCCTTTTGAACACTGAAGCTTTCTTT	CASGGGLLNTEAFF
TRBJ1-3	-	-	TRBV19	14	TGTGCCAGCCTTAATACAGGGCTCGGAAACACCATATATTTT	CASLNTGLGNTIYF
TRBJ1-2	-	-	TRBV28	13	TGTGCCAGCAGTTTAGGGGGGGCTTATGGCTACACCTTC	CASSLGGAYGYTF
TRBJ2-1	-	TRBD1	TRBV5-8	16	TGTGCCAGCAGCTCAGGTGACAGGGGCTCCTACAATGAGCAGTTCTTC	CASSSGDRGSYNEQFF
TRBJ2-7	-	TRBD2	TRBV9	14	TGTGCCAGCAGCCCTCGGACTAGCGGGAACGAGCAGTACTTC	CASSPRTSGNEQYF
TRBJ1-1	-	-	TRBV5-1	17	TGCGCCAGCAGCTTGTATTCTCGTGGTACTTCGAACACTGAAGCTTTCTTT	CASSLYSRGTSNTEAFF
TRBJ1-2	-	-	TRBV28	17	TGTGCCAGCAGTTTAGGTAGCGGCCGTCGCCTTAACTATGGCTACACCTTC	CASSLGSGRRLNYGYTF
TRBJ1-2	-	-	TRBV4-2	14	TGTGCCAGCAGCCAACAACGGACTGTCCGTGGCTACACCTTC	CASSQQRTVRGYTF
TRBJ2-1	-	-	TRBV7-9	14	TGTGCCAGCAGCATGACAGTGTCCTACAATGAGCAGTTCTTC	CASSMTVSYNEQFF
TRBJ2-7	once	TRBD2	TRBV5-1	15	TGCGCCAGCAGCCCGGGACTAGCGCGAGGAGGGGAGCAGTACTTC	CASSPGLARGGEQYF
TRBJ2-1	-	TRBD1	TRBV11-2	14	TGTGCCAGCAGCAAGGGGACAGGGGTAAATGAGCAGTTCTTC	CASSKGTGVNEQFF